This T cell receptor beta chain is drawn from a study of siplizumab effects on memory and regulatory T cells. Assays covered roughly 9.8 x 10^4 TCR templates per sample. TCRdb's table, derived via immunoSEQ multiplex PCR, lists solely in-frame clones and lacks some. The table includes approximately 120,000 clones, around 92% detected once. As for this clone: Its cognate antigen is unknown.

CDR1 SEHNR and CDR2 FQNEAQ come from the germline V gene (reference sequence). Deletions cut 1 base from V and 7 bases from J, with 14 bases between. The CDR3 consists of 16 residues. General study points: Sequences below about 10^-5 frequency were poorly captured, and few alloreactive clones mapped to unstimulated subsets.

Sample: Tregs sorted from blood. This TCR was sampled from a human donor in good health. This chain links TRBV7-9 with TRBJ1-6; a possible D gene is TRBD1 (5 bases). CDR3 DNA: TGTGCCAGCAGCTTAGTGGCAGGGTCGGGGAATTCACCCCTCCACTTT. The encoded protein is CASSLVAGSGNSPLHF.